This is a list of T cell receptor beta chains from one sample in a study of TIL therapy for anti-PD-1-resistant metastatic lung cancer. Method: immunoSEQ multiplex PCR; TCRdb's copy keeps in-frame clones and lacks some. The sample lists roughly 60,000 clones, roughly 84% seen once, with just over 2.5% in the top ten. This sample comprised blood, obtained at baseline. These receptor sequences come from a person aged 25 to 85 with non-small cell lung cancer. The CDR3 runs from the conserved cysteine through the conserved F or W. The D gene is left open where the match is weak. Size values are once, few and many counts, or a class for expanded clones, and some rows have none.

NA	TRBV30	NA	TRBJ2-1	CAWALGGAHNEQFF	TGTGCCTGGGCCCTTGGGGGGGCCCACAATGAGCAGTTCTTC
NA	TRBV11-2	NA	TRBJ1-3	CASSVLRGSSGNTIYF	TGTGCCAGCAGCGTTCTCAGGGGCAGCTCTGGAAACACCATATATTTT
once	TRBV24-1	NA	TRBJ1-1	CATSETGQTAAFF	TGTGCCACCAGTGAAACCGGACAGACGGCTGCTTTCTTT
NA	TRBV7-2	TRBD1	TRBJ2-7	CASSSPGTGPYEQYF	TGTGCCAGCAGCTCCCCCGGGACAGGCCCCTACGAGCAGTACTTC
NA	TRBV30	TRBD1	TRBJ1-2	CAWSVRDRANGYTF	TGTGCCTGGAGTGTCCGCGACAGGGCGAATGGCTACACCTTC
NA	TRBV4-2	NA	TRBJ2-2	CASSQDIDVRSRAGELFF	TGTGCCAGCAGCCAAGATATAGACGTGCGGTCGAGAGCCGGGGAGCTGTTTTTT
NA	TRBV6-5	NA	TRBJ2-7	CASMTRVFEQYF	TGTGCCAGCATGACTAGGGTTTTCGAGCAGTACTTC
once	TRBV27	NA	TRBJ1-5	CASSFRMEQPQHF	TGTGCCAGCAGTTTTAGAATGGAGCAGCCCCAGCATTTT
NA	TRBV7-2	NA	TRBJ1-5	CASSSDGLGNQPQHF	TGTGCCAGCAGCTCGGACGGCCTGGGGAATCAGCCCCAGCATTTT
NA	TRBV30	NA	TRBJ1-1	CAWSVRGSTEAFF	TGTGCCTGGAGTGTACGGGGGAGCACTGAAGCTTTCTTT
NA	TRBV11-2	NA	TRBJ1-1	CASSATGKGAEAFF	TGTGCCAGCAGCGCCACAGGGAAAGGGGCTGAAGCTTTCTTT
NA	TRBV27	TRBD1	TRBJ2-2	CASSSTGSDGELFF	TGTGCCAGCAGTTCGACAGGGTCGGACGGGGAGCTGTTTTTT
NA	TRBV5-6	NA	TRBJ1-5	CASSMLGQGSDSNQPQHF	TGTGCCAGCAGTATGTTGGGGCAGGGGAGCGATAGCAATCAGCCCCAGCATTTT
NA	TRBV15	TRBD1	TRBJ1-3	CATSSDRGSGNTIYF	TGTGCCACCAGCAGTGACAGGGGTTCTGGAAACACCATATATTTT
once	TRBV9	NA	TRBJ2-5	CASSGEGSRVETQYF	TGTGCCAGCAGCGGCGAGGGGAGCAGGGTGGAGACCCAGTACTTC
NA	TRBV2	NA	TRBJ2-2	CASRGRGNTGELFF	TGTGCCAGCAGGGGGCGGGGGAACACCGGGGAGCTGTTTTTT
NA	TRBV11-2	TRBD1	TRBJ1-3	CASSARDRKTGNTIYF	TGTGCCAGCAGCGCCAGGGACAGAAAGACTGGAAACACCATATATTTT
NA	TRBV6-5	TRBD2	TRBJ2-3	CASSYGLAGETDTQYF	TGTGCCAGCAGTTACGGACTAGCGGGAGAAACAGATACGCAGTATTTT
NA	TRBV5-6	NA	TRBJ1-5	CASSVDNQPQHF	TGTGCCAGCAGCGTGGACAATCAGCCCCAGCATTTT
NA	TRBV10-3	TRBD1	TRBJ2-1	CAIGQGVKFF	TGTGCCATCGGACAGGGGGTAAAGTTCTTC
NA	TRBV24-1	TRBD1	TRBJ2-3	CATSGTAGGRGTDTQYF	TGTGCCACCAGTGGGACGGCAGGGGGCCGGGGCACAGATACGCAGTATTTT
NA	TRBV5-1	NA	TRBJ2-1	CASDESVGRSYNEQFF	TGCGCCAGCGACGAGTCTGTGGGGCGTTCCTACAATGAGCAGTTCTTC
NA	TRBV9	NA	TRBJ2-3	CASSVSGVTDTQYF	TGTGCCAGCAGCGTATCAGGGGTCACAGATACGCAGTATTTT
once	TRBV12-3/TRBV12-4	NA	TRBJ2-1	CASSFGHNEQFF	TGTGCCAGCAGTTTCGGGCACAATGAGCAGTTCTTC
NA	TRBV5-1	TRBD2	TRBJ2-5	CASSLSGGRTKETQYF	TGCGCCAGCAGCTTGTCCGGCGGGAGAACTAAAGAGACCCAGTACTTC
NA	TRBV11-2	NA	TRBJ2-3	CASSLWTESLIDTQYF	TGTGCCAGCAGCTTGTGGACGGAGTCACTTATTGATACGCAGTATTTT
few	TRBV2	NA	TRBJ1-1	CASSRFHVVAFF	TGTGCCAGCAGCCGTTTCCACGTGGTAGCTTTCTTT
NA	TRBV2	TRBD1	TRBJ2-1	CASSVYRDRVREQFF	TGTGCCAGCAGTGTATACCGGGACAGGGTTCGAGAGCAGTTCTTC
NA	TRBV7-9	NA	TRBJ2-5	CASTLALQETQYF	TGTGCCAGCACATTAGCGCTACAAGAGACCCAGTACTTC
NA	TRBV19	NA	TRBJ2-1	CASGGYNEQFF	TGTGCCAGCGGAGGTTACAATGAGCAGTTCTTC
NA	TRBV7-9	NA	TRBJ2-3	CASSVTTTLGTDTQYF	TGTGCCAGCAGCGTTACGACTACGCTCGGCACAGATACGCAGTATTTT
NA	TRBV6-5	NA	TRBJ2-3	CASSYCQGGTDTQYF	TGTGCCAGCAGTTACTGCCAGGGAGGCACAGATACGCAGTATTTT
NA	TRBV10-3	TRBD1	TRBJ2-7	CAISRDRGSNEQYF	TGTGCCATCAGTCGGGACAGGGGGTCCAACGAGCAGTACTTC
NA	TRBV19	NA	TRBJ2-1	CATQSAYNEQFF	TGTGCCACCCAAAGCGCATACAATGAGCAGTTCTTC
NA	TRBV27	TRBD1	TRBJ2-1	CASSSGQTFPYNEQFF	TGTGCCAGCAGTTCGGGACAGACTTTCCCTTACAATGAGCAGTTCTTC
once	TRBV11-1	NA	TRBJ1-1	CASSPTLDRNTEAFF	TGTGCCAGCAGCCCCACCCTGGACAGGAACACTGAAGCTTTCTTT
once	TRBV2	NA	TRBJ2-1	CASYTGTFSGNEQFF	TGTGCCAGCTATACAGGGACTTTCTCGGGCAATGAGCAGTTCTTC
NA	TRBV5-8	NA	TRBJ2-5	CASSTIDQETQYF	TGTGCCAGCAGCACGATTGACCAAGAGACCCAGTACTTC
NA	TRBV30	NA	TRBJ1-2	CAWSLAGKTIGYGYTF	TGTGCCTGGAGTCTGGCAGGGAAGACGATCGGCTATGGCTACACCTTC